This TCR beta chain was recorded in a study of T cells after yellow fever vaccination. A universal primer site and UMIs were added as TCR cDNA was made by 5'RACE template switching. TCRdb processed the 5' RACE reads anew with MiXCR; each CDR3 protein has one entry. The data hold 250,000 to 350,000 distinct CDR3 sequences, with roughly 9% observed a single time. Regarding the study as a whole: Overlap between CD4 and CD8 compartments was detected for a small share of clonotypes. Abundant clonotypes from the bulk population could contaminate FACS-sorted repertoires.

A word on this clonotype: The antigen is not known.

The CDR3 loop spans 16 amino acids. CDR1 is SGHRS, CDR2 YFSETQ, per germline. V lost 4 bases to trimming and J lost 1 base; unmatched junction nucleotides: 2. This sample comprised CD4+ T cells sorted from PBMCs, obtained 5 days after the yellow fever booster vaccination. This rearrangement joins TRBV5-1 to TRBJ2-6, with TRBD1 identical over 10 bases. The clonotype comes from a man aged 18 to 30 who received the YFV17D yellow fever vaccine. This CDR3 is CASSRTGGSGANVLTF. In DNA form, the CDR3 reads TGCGCCAGCAGCCGGACAGGGGGATCTGGGGCCAACGTCCTGACTTTC.